This TCR beta chain was observed in a study of breast tumors, draining lymph nodes, adjacent tissues. Overall study findings and caveats: Data fit most tumor T cells coming from lymph node, expanding in tumor. Compared with lymph nodes, tumors were less diverse; compared with nontumor tissue, more. The lymph node origin of tumor T cells was framed as consistent with a hypothesis, not demonstrated.

By share, this clonotype counts as medium-sized. What it binds is not known. TCRdb analysed the multiplex PCR reads with MiXCR anew, one entry per CDR3 protein. The sample consists of 50,000 to 65,000 distinct CDR3 sequences, 42% of them appearing once. Germline CDR1 and CDR2: SEHNR and FQNEAQ (reference sequence). The CDR3 covers 13 residues. J was trimmed by 3 bases and V by 10 bases; bases with no gene match: 6. The sequence was obtained from a female donor with breast cancer. Some clones in this sample may be carry-over from other donors' samples. The chain has TRBV7-9 and TRBJ2-5; 9 nucleotides align to TRBD2. Material for sequencing was breast tumor tissue. The CDR3 DNA reads as TGTGCCACGATTCCTAGCGGGAAAGAGACCCAGTACTTC. This sequence encodes CATIPSGKETQYF.